This T cell receptor beta chain is from a study of PD-1 blockade in classical Hodgkin lymphoma. Study-level findings and limits: Complete responders' diversity at baseline resembled that of newly diagnosed patients. Compared with healthy donors, newly diagnosed patients reportedly showed lower baseline TCR diversity. Initiation of nivolumab under 1 year after ASCT led to exclusion of patients.

The assay was immunoSEQ multiplex PCR, and TCRdb's table has in-frame clones only and misses some. Among 15,000 or so clones listed, roughly 90% were seen once. Germline V gives CDR1 SGHRS, CDR2 YFSETQ. The CDR3 sequence is 16 residues long. Trimming stripped 1 base from V and 0 bases from J, with 8 bases between. This clone was detected only a few times. The antigen is unknown. The sample's time point: cycle 4 day 1 (C4D1), after five to seven weeks of nivolumab. The patients all showed relapse after autologous stem cell transplantation, while their brentuximab vedotin exposure varied. Thawed PBMCs underwent magnetic negative selection to yield purified CD4+ T cells. Classifying best responses yielded complete response, partial response or progressive disease.

This TCR was sampled from a human donor with classical Hodgkin lymphoma. Sequencing used CD4+ T cells from blood, obtained before the fourth cycle of nivolumab. The chain links TRBV5-1 to TRBJ2-6; unclear D gene. Here the CDR3 DNA reads TGCGCCAGCAGCTTGCTGTCAAACTCTGGGGCCAACGTCCTGACTTTC. Translating gives CASSLLSNSGANVLTF.